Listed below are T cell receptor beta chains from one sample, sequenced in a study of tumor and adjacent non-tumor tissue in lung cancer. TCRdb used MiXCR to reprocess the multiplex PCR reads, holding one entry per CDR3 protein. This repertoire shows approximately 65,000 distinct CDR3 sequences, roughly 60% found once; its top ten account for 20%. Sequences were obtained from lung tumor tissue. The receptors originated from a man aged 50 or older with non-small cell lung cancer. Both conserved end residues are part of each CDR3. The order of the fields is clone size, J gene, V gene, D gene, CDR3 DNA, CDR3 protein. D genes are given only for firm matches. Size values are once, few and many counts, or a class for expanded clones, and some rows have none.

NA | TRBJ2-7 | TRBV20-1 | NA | TGCAGTGCTAGAGATCAGGGCTGCCATGTGGAGCAGTACTTC | CSARDQGCHVEQYF
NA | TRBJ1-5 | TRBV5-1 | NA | TGCGCCAGCAGCTTGTCGGGGGACCATTCCAATCAGCCCCAGCATTTT | CASSLSGDHSNQPQHF
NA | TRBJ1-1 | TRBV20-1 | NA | TGCAGTGCTAAGGACACCCGGAACACTGAAGCTTTCTTT | CSAKDTRNTEAFF
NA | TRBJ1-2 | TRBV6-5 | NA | TGTGCCAGCAGTTACTCGTGGCGGGGGCCTAACACCTTC | CASSYSWRGPNTF
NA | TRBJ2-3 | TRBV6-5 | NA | TGTGCCAGCAGACAACTACGGTGGGGGGCCCCTTCTTTT | CASRQLRWGAPSF
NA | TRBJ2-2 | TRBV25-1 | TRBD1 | TGTGCCAGCAACGGACAGGGGGCATTGGGGGAGCTGGTTTTT | CASNGQGALGELVF
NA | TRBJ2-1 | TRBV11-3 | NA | TGTGCCAGCTGCTTAGCCCTAGGATGCGTCAACGAGCTGTTCTTC | CASCLALGCVNELFF
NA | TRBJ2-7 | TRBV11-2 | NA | TGTGTCAGCAGCTCGACGGTGTCCTACGAACAGTACTTC | CVSSSTVSYEQYF
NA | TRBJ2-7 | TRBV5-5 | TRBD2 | TGTGCCAGCAGCTTGATCCCGGGACTAGCGGGAGCGCTGAGGTACGAGCAGTACTTC | CASSLIPGLAGALRYEQYF
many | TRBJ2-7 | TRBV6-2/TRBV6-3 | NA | TGTGCCAGCAGTTCATTCAGCTACGAGCAGTACTTC | CASSSFSYEQYF
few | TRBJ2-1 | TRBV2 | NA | TGTGCCAGCAGTGAATTGGCGGAATACTACAATGAGCAGTTCTTC | CASSELAEYYNEQFF
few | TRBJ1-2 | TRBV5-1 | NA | TGCGCCAGCAGCTCGGACGGGAACTATGGCTACACCTTC | CASSSDGNYGYTF
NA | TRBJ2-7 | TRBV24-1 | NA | TGTGCCGCCAGTCCAGGCTCCTACGAGCAGTACTTC | CAASPGSYEQYF
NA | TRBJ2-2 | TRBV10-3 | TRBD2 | TGCGCAATCAGTGAGCGGGGATCCGGACCTAGGAACACCGGGGAGCTGTTTTTT | CAISERGSGPRNTGELFF
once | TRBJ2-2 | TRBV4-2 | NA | TGTGCCAGCAGCCCGACCGGTAACACCGGGGAGCTGCTTTTT | CASSPTGNTGELLF
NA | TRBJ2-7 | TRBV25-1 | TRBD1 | TGTGCCAGCACTGATGGGACAGGGTGGTACAAGCAGTGCTTC | CASTDGTGWYKQCF
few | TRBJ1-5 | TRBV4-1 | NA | TGCGCCAGCAGCCAAGGGGTTGTGGGGCAGCCCCAGCATTTT | CASSQGVVGQPQHF
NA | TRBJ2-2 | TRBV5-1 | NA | TGCGCCAGCAGCTTTGTAGAGAACACCGGGGAGTTGTTTTTT | CASSFVENTGELFF
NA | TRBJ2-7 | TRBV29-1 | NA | TGCAGCGCTGGTAATGGGCGGCTAGGGGGATGCGAGCAGTACTTC | CSAGNGRLGGCEQYF
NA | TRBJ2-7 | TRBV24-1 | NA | TGTACCACCAGAGATGAGGCAGCAGTGGGAGAGCCCTACGAGCAGTACTTC | CTTRDEAAVGEPYEQYF
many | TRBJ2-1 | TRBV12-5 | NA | TGTGCTAGTGGTTTGGGAGTAGGGGAGCAGTTCTTC | CASGLGVGEQFF
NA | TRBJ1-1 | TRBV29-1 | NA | TGCGGCGTTGAAGACAGTAACACTGAAGCTTTCTTT | CGVEDSNTEAFF